This TCR beta chain was sequenced for a study of T cells in Graves' hyperthyroidism and ophthalmopathy. Many counts were recorded for this clonotype. The antigen is not known. It was RNA transcripts that yielded the amplified TCR beta CDR3 regions. The HTBI primer set was used in a first-round RT-PCR of the TCR CDR3. TCRdb independently ran MiXCR on the multiplex PCR reads; one entry per CDR3 protein. In the table there are 280,000 or so distinct CDR3 sequences, 15% of which are singletons. General study results and limits: The blood repertoire included most of the expanded thyroid clonotypes above 0.001.

Trimming took 1 base from V and 2 from J; bases not matched to a gene: 5. The germline CDR1 and CDR2 sequences are SEHNR and FQNEAQ (reference sequence). The CDR3 covers 15 residues. The sequenced sample was blood. The chain has TRBV7-9 and TRBJ2-7; 7 nucleotides match TRBD2. This TCR was recovered from a woman between 45 and 65 years old with Graves' hyperthyroidism that later progressed to Graves' ophthalmopathy. The CDR3 nucleotides are TGTGCCAGCAGCTTAGGCGGGAGTGACACCTACGAGCAGTACTTC. It codes for CASSLGGSDTYEQYF.